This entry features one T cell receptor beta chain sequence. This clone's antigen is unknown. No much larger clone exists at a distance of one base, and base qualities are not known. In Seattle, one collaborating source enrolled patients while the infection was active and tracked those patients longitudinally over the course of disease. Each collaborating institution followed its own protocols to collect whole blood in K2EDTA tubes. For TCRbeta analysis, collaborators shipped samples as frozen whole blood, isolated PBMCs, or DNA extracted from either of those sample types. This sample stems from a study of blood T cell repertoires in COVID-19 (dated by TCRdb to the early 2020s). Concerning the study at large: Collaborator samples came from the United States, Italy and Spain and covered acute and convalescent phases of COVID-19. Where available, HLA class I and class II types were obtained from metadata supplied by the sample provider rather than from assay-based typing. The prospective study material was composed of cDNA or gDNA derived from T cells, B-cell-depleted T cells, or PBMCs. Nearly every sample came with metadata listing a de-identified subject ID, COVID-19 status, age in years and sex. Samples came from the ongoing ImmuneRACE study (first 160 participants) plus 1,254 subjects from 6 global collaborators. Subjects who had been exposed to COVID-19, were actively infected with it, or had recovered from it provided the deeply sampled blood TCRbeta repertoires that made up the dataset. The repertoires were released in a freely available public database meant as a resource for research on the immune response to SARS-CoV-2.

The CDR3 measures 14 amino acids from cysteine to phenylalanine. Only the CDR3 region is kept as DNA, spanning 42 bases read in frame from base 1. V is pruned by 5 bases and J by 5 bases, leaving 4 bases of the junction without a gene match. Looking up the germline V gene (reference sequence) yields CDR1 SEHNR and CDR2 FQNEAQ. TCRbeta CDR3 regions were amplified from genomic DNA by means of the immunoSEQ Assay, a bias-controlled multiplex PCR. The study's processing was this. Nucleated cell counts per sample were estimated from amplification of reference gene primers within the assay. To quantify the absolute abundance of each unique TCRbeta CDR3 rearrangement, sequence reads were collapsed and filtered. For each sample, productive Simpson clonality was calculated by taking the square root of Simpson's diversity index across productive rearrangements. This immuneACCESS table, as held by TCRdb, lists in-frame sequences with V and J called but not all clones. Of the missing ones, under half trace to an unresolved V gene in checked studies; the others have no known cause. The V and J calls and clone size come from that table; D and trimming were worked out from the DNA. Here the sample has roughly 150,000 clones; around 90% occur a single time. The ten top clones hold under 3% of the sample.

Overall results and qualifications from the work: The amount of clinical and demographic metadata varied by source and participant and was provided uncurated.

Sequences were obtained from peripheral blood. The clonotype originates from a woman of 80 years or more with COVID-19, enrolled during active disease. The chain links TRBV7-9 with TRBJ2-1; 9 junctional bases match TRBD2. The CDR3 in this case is CASSQGTSNNEQFF. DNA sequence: TGTGCCAGCAGCCAGGGGACTAGCAACAATGAGCAGTTCTTC.